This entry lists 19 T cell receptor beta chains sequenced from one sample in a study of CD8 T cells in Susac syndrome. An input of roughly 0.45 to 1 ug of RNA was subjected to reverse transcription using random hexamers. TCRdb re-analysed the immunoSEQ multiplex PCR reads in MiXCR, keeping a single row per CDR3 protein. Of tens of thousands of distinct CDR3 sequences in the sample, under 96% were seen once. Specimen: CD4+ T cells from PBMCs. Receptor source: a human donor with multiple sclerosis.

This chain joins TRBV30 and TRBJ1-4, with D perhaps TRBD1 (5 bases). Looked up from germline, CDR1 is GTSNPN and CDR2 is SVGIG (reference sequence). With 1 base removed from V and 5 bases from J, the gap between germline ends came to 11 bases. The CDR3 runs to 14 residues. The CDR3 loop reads CAWSGSRANEKLFF. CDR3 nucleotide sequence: TGTGCCTGGAGTGGGAGCAGGGCCAATGAAAAACTGTTTTTT.

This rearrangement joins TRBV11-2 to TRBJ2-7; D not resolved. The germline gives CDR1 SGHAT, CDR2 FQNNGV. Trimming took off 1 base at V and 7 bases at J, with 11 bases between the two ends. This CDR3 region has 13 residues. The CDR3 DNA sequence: TGTGCCAGCAGCTTAGGGGAATTGGTTGAGCAGTACTTC. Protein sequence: CASSLGELVEQYF.

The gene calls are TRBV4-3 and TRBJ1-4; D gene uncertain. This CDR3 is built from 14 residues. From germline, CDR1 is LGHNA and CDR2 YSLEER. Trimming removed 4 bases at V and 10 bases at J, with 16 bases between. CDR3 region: CASSLSRSGGKLFF. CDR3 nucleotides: TGCGCCAGCAGCCTTTCTCGGTCCGGCGGAAAACTGTTTTTT.

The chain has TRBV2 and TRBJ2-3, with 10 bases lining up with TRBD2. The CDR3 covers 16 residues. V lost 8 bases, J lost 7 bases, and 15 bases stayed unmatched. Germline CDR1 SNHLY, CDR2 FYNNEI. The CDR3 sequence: CASANPSGGERYTQYF. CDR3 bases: TGTGCCAGCGCGAACCCAAGCGGGGGGGAAAGGTATACGCAGTATTTT.

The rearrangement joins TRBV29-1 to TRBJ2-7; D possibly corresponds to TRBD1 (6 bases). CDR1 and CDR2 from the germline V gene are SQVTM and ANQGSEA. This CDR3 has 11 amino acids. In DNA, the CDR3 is TGCAGTTCGAAATCAGGGGACGAGCAGTACTTC. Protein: CSSKSGDEQYF.

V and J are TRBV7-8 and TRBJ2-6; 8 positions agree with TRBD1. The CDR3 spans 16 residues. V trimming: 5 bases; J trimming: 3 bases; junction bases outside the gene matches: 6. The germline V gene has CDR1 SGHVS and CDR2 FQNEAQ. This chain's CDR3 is CASSTTGVNGANVLTF. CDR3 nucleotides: TGTGCCAGCAGCACGACAGGGGTTAATGGGGCCAACGTCCTGACTTTC.

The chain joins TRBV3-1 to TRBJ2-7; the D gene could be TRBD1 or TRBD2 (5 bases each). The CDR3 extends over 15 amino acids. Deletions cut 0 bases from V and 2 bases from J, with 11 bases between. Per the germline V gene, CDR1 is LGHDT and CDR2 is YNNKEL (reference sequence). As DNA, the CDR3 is TGTGCCAGCAGCCAAGAGGGGACCGACGCCTACGAGCAGTACTTC. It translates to CASSQEGTDAYEQYF.

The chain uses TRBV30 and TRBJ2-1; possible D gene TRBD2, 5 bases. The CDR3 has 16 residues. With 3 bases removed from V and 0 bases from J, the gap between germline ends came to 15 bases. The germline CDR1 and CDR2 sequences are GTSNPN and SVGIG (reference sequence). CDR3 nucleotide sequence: TGTGCCTGGAGCCTCTCCGGACTTACCTCCTACAATGAGCAGTTCTTC. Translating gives CAWSLSGLTSYNEQFF. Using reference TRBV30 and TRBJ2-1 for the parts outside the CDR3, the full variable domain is SQTIHQWPATLVQPVGSPLSLECTVEGTSNPNLYWYRQAAGRGLQLLFYSVGIGQISSEVPQNLSASRPQDRQFILSSKKLLLSDSGFYLCAWSLSGLTSYNEQFFGPGTRLTVL.

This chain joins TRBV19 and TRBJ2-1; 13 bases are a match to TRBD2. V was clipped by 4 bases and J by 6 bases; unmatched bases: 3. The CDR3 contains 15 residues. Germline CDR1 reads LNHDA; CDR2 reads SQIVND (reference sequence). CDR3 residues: CASSKTSGGPNEQFF. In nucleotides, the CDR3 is TGTGCCAGTAGTAAGACTAGCGGGGGGCCCAATGAGCAGTTCTTC.

The CDR3 bases are TGCGCCAGCAGCCAAGTTACGGCGGGTGAGCAGTTCTTC. Protein: CASSQVTAGEQFF. V usage is TRBV4-1 and J usage is TRBJ2-1, with D possibly TRBD2 on 5 matching bases. Germline CDR1 is MGHRA and CDR2 is YSYEKL. V was clipped by 1 base and J by 9 bases, with 10 bases between them. The CDR3 contains 13 residues.

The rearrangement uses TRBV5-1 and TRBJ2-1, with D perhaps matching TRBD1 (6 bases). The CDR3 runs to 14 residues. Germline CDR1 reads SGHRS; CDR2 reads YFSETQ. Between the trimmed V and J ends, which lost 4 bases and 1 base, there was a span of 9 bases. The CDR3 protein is CASSPDRSYNEQFF. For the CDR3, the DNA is TGCGCCAGCAGCCCCGACAGGTCCTACAATGAGCAGTTCTTC.

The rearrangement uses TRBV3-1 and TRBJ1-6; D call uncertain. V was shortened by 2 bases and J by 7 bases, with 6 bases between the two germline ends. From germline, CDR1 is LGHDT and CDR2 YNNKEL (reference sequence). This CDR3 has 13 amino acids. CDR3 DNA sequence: TGTGCCAGCAGCCAATCCAAGAATTCACCCCTCCACTTT. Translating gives CASSQSKNSPLHF.

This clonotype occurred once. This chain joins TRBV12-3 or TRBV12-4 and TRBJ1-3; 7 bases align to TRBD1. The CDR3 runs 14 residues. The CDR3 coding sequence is TGTGCTAACAGGGGCTCGCACTCTGGAAACACCATATATTTT. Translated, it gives CANRGSHSGNTIYF.

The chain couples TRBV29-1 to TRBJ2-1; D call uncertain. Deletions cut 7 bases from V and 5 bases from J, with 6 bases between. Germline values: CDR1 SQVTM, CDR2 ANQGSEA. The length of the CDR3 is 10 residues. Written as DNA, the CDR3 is TGCAGCGCAGCCCACAATGAGCAGTTCTTC. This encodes CSAAHNEQFF.

For the CDR3, the DNA is TGTGCCAGCTCAAGTGAATACTCCTACAATGAGCAGTTCTTC. Protein sequence: CASSSEYSYNEQFF. The chain combines TRBV7-9 with TRBJ2-1, with D unresolved. This CDR3 contains 14 residues. V was cut by 8 bases and J by 0 bases, with 11 bases left in between. Germline V gives CDR1 SEHNR, CDR2 FQNEAQ (reference sequence). Based on the CDR3 plus reference TRBV7-9 and TRBJ2-1, the full variable domain is DTGVSQNPRHKITKRGQNVTFRCDPISEHNRLYWYRQTLGQGPEFLTYFQNEAQLEKSRLLSDRFSAERPKGSFSTLEIQRTEQGDSAMYLCASSSEYSYNEQFFGPGTRLTVL.

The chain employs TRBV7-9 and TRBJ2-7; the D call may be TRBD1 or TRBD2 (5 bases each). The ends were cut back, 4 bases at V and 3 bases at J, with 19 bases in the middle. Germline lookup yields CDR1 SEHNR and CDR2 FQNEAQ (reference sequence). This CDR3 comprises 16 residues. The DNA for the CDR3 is TGTGCCAGCAGCTCCCCTGGGGCAGGGACGGTCTACGAGCAGTACTTC. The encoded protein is CASSSPGAGTVYEQYF.

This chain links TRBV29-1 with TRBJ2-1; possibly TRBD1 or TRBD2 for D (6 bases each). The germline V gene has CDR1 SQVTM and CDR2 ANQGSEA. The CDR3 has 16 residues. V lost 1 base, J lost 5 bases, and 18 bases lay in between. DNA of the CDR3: TGCAGCGTTGAAGGGGCGAGCGAGGGGGGCCACAATGAGCAGTTCTTC. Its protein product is CSVEGASEGGHNEQFF.

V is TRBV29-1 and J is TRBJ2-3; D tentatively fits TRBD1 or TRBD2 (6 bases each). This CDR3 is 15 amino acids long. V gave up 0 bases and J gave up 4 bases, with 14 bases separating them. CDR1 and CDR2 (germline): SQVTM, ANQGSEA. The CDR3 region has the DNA TGCAGCGTTGAAGATCTGGGGGGCGAGGCAGATACGCAGTATTTT. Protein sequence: CSVEDLGGEADTQYF.

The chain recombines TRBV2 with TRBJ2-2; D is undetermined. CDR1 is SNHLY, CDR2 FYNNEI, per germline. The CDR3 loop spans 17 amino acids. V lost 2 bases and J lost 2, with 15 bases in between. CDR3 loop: CASSERTRITNTGELFF. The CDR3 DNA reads TGTGCCAGCAGTGAAAGGACCAGGATTACAAACACCGGGGAGCTGTTTTTT.